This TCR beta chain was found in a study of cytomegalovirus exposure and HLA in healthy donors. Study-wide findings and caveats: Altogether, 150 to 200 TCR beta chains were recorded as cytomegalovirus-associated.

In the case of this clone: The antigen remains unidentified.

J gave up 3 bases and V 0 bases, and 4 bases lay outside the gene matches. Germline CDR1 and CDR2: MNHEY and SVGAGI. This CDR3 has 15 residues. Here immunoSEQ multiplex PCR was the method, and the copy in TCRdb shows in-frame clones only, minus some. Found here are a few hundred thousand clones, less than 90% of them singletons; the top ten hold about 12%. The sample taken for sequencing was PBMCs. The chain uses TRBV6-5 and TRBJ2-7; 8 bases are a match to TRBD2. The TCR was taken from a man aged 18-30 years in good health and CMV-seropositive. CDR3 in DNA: TGTGCCAGCAGTTACTCGTGGACTAGCAGCTACGAGCAGTACTTC. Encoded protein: CASSYSWTSSYEQYF.